The 32 T cell receptor beta chains given below trace back to one sample, sequenced in a study of cytomegalovirus exposure and HLA in healthy donors. Both 60 Vbeta primers and 13 Jbeta primers went into the PCR. Data came from immunoSEQ multiplex PCR; TCRdb stores just in-frame clones and leaves some out. The sample records under 150,000 clones, approximately 80% being singletons. The sequenced sample consisted of PBMCs. These receptors all come from a young woman in good health and CMV-seropositive.

This rearrangement joins TRBV15 to TRBJ2-1, with D possibly TRBD2 on 6 matching bases. The germline V gene has CDR1 LNHNV and CDR2 YYDKDF (reference sequence). Trimming stripped 1 base from V and 5 bases from J, with 15 bases between. The CDR3 is 16 residues long. The CDR3 nucleotides read TGTGCCACCAGCAGAGGGGCGGGGCGGGAAAACAATGAGCAGTTCTTC. Translating it yields CATSRGAGRENNEQFF. The variable domain in full, with the rest retrieved from reference TRBV15 and TRBJ2-1, is DAMVIQNPRYQVTQFGKPVTLSCSQTLNHNVMYWYQQKSSQAPKLLFHYYDKDFNNEADTPDNFQSRRPNTSFCFLDIRSPGLGDTAMYLCATSRGAGRENNEQFFGPGTRLTVL.

The rearrangement links TRBV5-6 to TRBJ2-5; D is unclear. V was pared by 0 bases and J by 1 base, with 7 bases between. The CDR3 loop spans 14 amino acids. Germline V gene sequence: CDR1 SGHDT, CDR2 YYEEEE. The CDR3 DNA follows: TGTGCCAGCAGCTTGGACCCCAGCCAAGAGACCCAGTACTTC. This encodes CASSLDPSQETQYF.

This clone was seen more than once but under ten times. V gene TRBV25-1 combines with J gene TRBJ2-5, with 7 bases lining up with TRBD2. Germline lookup yields CDR1 MGHDK and CDR2 SYGVNS. The J segment lost 2 bases and the V segment lost 1 base, leaving 7 bases of the junction unmatched. The CDR3 loop spans 16 amino acids. CDR3 sequence: CASSEFPSGGQETQYF. The CDR3 nucleotides read TGTGCCAGCAGTGAATTTCCTAGCGGAGGTCAAGAGACCCAGTACTTC. Supplemented by reference TRBV25-1 and TRBJ2-5, the full variable domain reads EADIYQTPRYLVIGTGKKITLECSQTMGHDKMYWYQQDPGMELHLIHYSYGVNSTEKGDLSSESTVSRIRTEHFPLTLESARPSHTSQYLCASSEFPSGGQETQYFGPGTRLLVL.

V and J are TRBV5-4 and TRBJ1-6, with D perhaps TRBD1 (6 bases). Germline V gives CDR1 SGHNT, CDR2 YYREEE (reference sequence). Trimming took 5 bases from V and 9 from J, leaving 15 bases between them. The length of the CDR3 is 14 residues. The chain's CDR3 is CASRLSGGASPLHF. The CDR3 region has the DNA TGTGCCAGCAGACTCTCGGGGGGGGCTTCACCCCTCCACTTT.

V is TRBV6-1 and J is TRBJ1-1, with TRBD1 matching 8 bases. The CDR3 is 14 amino acids. Germline CDR1 and CDR2: MNHNS and SASEGT. The junction had 5 bases not matched to a gene; V was cut back by 5 bases and J by 3 bases. The CDR3 region has the DNA TGTGCCAGCAGTCCGGACAGGGCGGACACTGAAGCTTTCTTT. Protein: CASSPDRADTEAFF.

V and J are TRBV7-2 and TRBJ2-7, with 9 positions matching TRBD1. V shed 0 bases and J 3 bases; nucleotides not matched to a gene: 3. Per germline, CDR1 SGHTA and CDR2 FQGNSA. The CDR3 loop spans 15 amino acids. The CDR3 DNA reads TGTGCCAGCAGCTTAGCGGGACAGGGTATCTACGAGCAGTACTTC. This gives the protein CASSLAGQGIYEQYF. Combining the CDR3 with reference TRBV7-2 and TRBJ2-7 gives the whole variable domain GAGVSQSPSNKVTEKGKDVELRCDPISGHTALYWYRQSLGQGLEFLIYFQGNSAPDKSGLPSDRFSAERTGGSVSTLTIQRTQQEDSAVYLCASSLAGQGIYEQYFGPGTRLTVT.

The chain is built from TRBV2 and TRBJ1-1; no clear D gene. Per the germline V gene, CDR1 is SNHLY and CDR2 is FYNNEI. The CDR3 loop spans 17 amino acids. With 1 base removed from V and 4 bases from J, the gap between germline ends came to 19 bases. The CDR3 protein is CASSEGRGAVLTTEAFF. DNA for the CDR3: TGTGCCAGCAGTGAAGGCCGGGGTGCGGTTCTGACCACTGAAGCTTTCTTT.

The chain employs TRBV6-1 and TRBJ1-5, with D possibly TRBD1 on 5 matching bases. Per germline, CDR1 MNHNS and CDR2 SASEGT. CDR3 length: 16 amino acids. Trimming left V 2 bases short and J 3 bases short, with 14 bases between. The CDR3 DNA reads TGTGCCAGCAGTGAAATTGGGGGGTCGGTCAATCAGCCCCAGCATTTT. It is translated as CASSEIGGSVNQPQHF.

This chain joins TRBV18 and TRBJ2-5; the D is unclear. Trimming removed 4 bases at V and 10 bases at J, with 10 bases between. CDR3 length equals 11 residues. CDR1 is KGHSH, CDR2 LQKENI, per germline. This CDR3 reads CASSRAVDQYF. CDR3 nucleotide sequence: TGTGCCAGCTCACGCGCCGTCGACCAGTACTTC.

V usage is TRBV4-1 and J usage is TRBJ1-5, with a possible D match to TRBD1 (5 bases). The CDR3 loop spans 15 amino acids. V was cut by 4 bases and J by 1 base, with 11 bases left in between. The V gene's germline CDR1 is MGHRA and CDR2 YSYEKL. The CDR3 DNA reads as TGCGCCAGCAGCCCGTTGGGGGGGAGCAATCAGCCCCAGCATTTT. This encodes CASSPLGGSNQPQHF.

The genes are TRBV7-2 and TRBJ2-7; D might be TRBD1 (6 bases). The germline V gene encodes CDR1 SGHTA and CDR2 FQGNSA. V shed 5 bases and J shed 8 bases, with 16 bases lying between them. The CDR3 runs to 13 residues. The CDR3, as DNA: TGTGCCAGCAGCAAAACCCCCGGACAGCAGCAGTACTTC. As protein: CASSKTPGQQQYF.

The DNA of the CDR3 is TGTGCCAGCAGTGGACAGCAGTATGGCTACACCTTC. The encoded protein is CASSGQQYGYTF. The chain uses TRBV2 and TRBJ1-2; perhaps TRBD1 as D (5 bases). Germline V CDR1 and CDR2: SNHLY, FYNNEI. This CDR3 comprises 12 residues. V was clipped by 4 bases and J by 5 bases, with 8 bases between them.

This sequence joins TRBV30 and TRBJ2-7; perhaps TRBD1 as D (5 bases). This CDR3 has 13 amino acids. The V and J ends lost 4 bases and 1 base respectively, with 11 bases between them. Germline loops: CDR1 GTSNPN, CDR2 SVGIG (reference sequence). The CDR3, as DNA: TGTGCCTGGACCTTAACAGGATCCTACGAGCAGTACTTC. Amino acid sequence: CAWTLTGSYEQYF.

This clone was counted once. At one boundary the junction diverges from the germline segment, which might be a read error. The V gene is TRBV11-3, the J gene TRBJ1-2, with 9 nucleotides matching TRBD1. From germline, CDR1 is SGHNT and CDR2 YENEEA. The CDR3 runs to 15 residues. The CDR3 loop is CASSLEDRGLYGYTF. As DNA, the CDR3 is TGTGCCAGCAGCCTAGAGGACAGGGGTCTCTATGGCTACACCTTC.

The rearrangement links TRBV6-6 to TRBJ2-3, with 8 bases identical to TRBD2. The CDR3 totals 16 residues. V dropped 2 bases and J dropped 4; count of bases not matched to a gene: 8. Germline lookup yields CDR1 MNHNY and CDR2 SVGAGI (reference sequence). Written as DNA, the CDR3 is TGTGCCAGCAGTTACGAGTTGGTAGCGGGGCCAGATACGCAGTATTTT. Residues: CASSYELVAGPDTQYF.

CDR3 sequence (DNA): TGTGCCAGCAGTGTGGACAGGGGGCATGAAAAACTGTTTTTT. Its translation: CASSVDRGHEKLFF. The chain combines TRBV25-1 with TRBJ1-4, with TRBD1 matching over 11 bases. This CDR3 has 14 residues. With 4 bases clipped from V and 6 bases from J, the junction kept 1 base outside the gene matches. Germline-derived CDR1 and CDR2 are MGHDK and SYGVNS.

This clone was detected a few times. This sequence joins TRBV6-1 and TRBJ1-2; D is undetermined. Germline CDR1 is MNHNS and CDR2 is SASEGT. V lost 11 bases, J lost 7 bases, and 17 bases lay in between. The CDR3 runs 12 residues. This CDR3 reads CAHDQAGSGYTF. The CDR3 DNA reads TGTGCCCACGACCAGGCCGGGAGTGGCTACACCTTC.

V is TRBV12-5 and J is TRBJ2-3; 14 bases align to TRBD2. The CDR3 totals 21 residues. V lost 7 bases, J lost 2 bases, and 20 bases stayed unmatched. Per germline, CDR1 LGHNT and CDR2 FRNRAP. CDR3 sequence: CASALPDLTSGRGLDTDTQYF. The CDR3 nucleotides read TGTGCTAGTGCCCTTCCCGATTTGACTAGCGGGAGGGGATTGGACACAGATACGCAGTATTTT.

The J gene is TRBJ2-5, the V gene TRBV5-6, with 7 bases fitting TRBD1. V shed 2 bases and J 2 bases; nucleotides not matched to a gene: 6. The CDR3 extends over 15 amino acids. CDR1 is SGHDT and CDR2 is YYEEEE in the germline V gene. The CDR3 reads CASSFPGRGQETQYF. The CDR3 nucleotides read TGTGCCAGCAGCTTCCCGGGCAGGGGGCAAGAGACCCAGTACTTC.

This chain joins TRBV7-6 and TRBJ1-6; TRBD1 is a possible D gene (5 bases). The ends were cut back, 1 base at V and 7 bases at J, with 8 bases in the middle. The CDR3 is 14 amino acids. Per germline, CDR1 SGHVS and CDR2 FNYEAQ. This chain's CDR3 is CASSLGGPNSPLHF. CDR3 in DNA: TGTGCCAGCAGCTTAGGGGGCCCCAATTCACCCCTCCACTTT.

This clone has only a few counts. This rearrangement joins TRBV2 to TRBJ1-2; maybe TRBD1 (6 bases). V was clipped by 4 bases and J by 0 bases, with 6 bases between them. The germline CDR1 and CDR2 sequences are SNHLY and FYNNEI. CDR3 length: 13 residues. DNA for the CDR3: TGTGCCAGCAGTGGGACAGCTAACTATGGCTACACCTTC. Translated: CASSGTANYGYTF. Full variable domain (rest looked up from reference TRBV2 and TRBJ1-2): EPEVTQTPSHQVTQMGQEVILRCVPISNHLYFYWYRQILGQKVEFLVSFYNNEISEKSEIFDDQFSVERPDGSNFTLKIRSTKLEDSAMYFCASSGTANYGYTFGSGTRLTVV.

V is TRBV13 and J is TRBJ1-4; maybe TRBD1 (6 bases). Trimming took off 5 bases at V and 7 bases at J, with 11 bases between the two ends. The CDR3 runs 13 residues. Germline values: CDR1 PRHDT, CDR2 FYEKMQ (reference sequence). CDR3 sequence reads: CASSAWTVEKLFF. CDR3 sequence (DNA): TGTGCCAGCAGCGCCTGGACAGTTGAAAAACTGTTTTTT.

This chain links TRBV4-1 with TRBJ1-4; 7 positions agree with TRBD1. Germline values: CDR1 MGHRA, CDR2 YSYEKL. The junction had 0 bases not matched to a gene; V was cut back by 0 bases and J by 2 bases. The CDR3 covers 15 residues. The CDR3 sequence: CASSQEDRTNEKLFF. CDR3 DNA: TGCGCCAGCAGCCAAGAGGACAGGACTAATGAAAAACTGTTTTTT.

This clone was picked up a small number of times. Lacking the conserved final phenylalanine or tryptophan, this CDR3 likely reflects a read error. The rearrangement links TRBV6-1 to TRBJ1-2; tentative D call: TRBD1 (6 bases). V lost 4 bases, J lost 6 bases, and 21 bases lay in between. Germline V gives CDR1 MNHNS, CDR2 SASEGT. This CDR3 comprises 16 residues. The CDR3: CASSGSSGGSVDGYTL. In nucleotides, the CDR3 is TGTGCCAGCAGTGGATCATCGGGGGGCTCCGTTGATGGCTACACCCTC.

V is TRBV13 and J is TRBJ1-5; TRBD1 is a possible D gene (6 bases). V shed 6 bases and J shed 8 bases, with 14 bases lying between them. Per the germline V gene, CDR1 is PRHDT and CDR2 is FYEKMQ (reference sequence). CDR3 size: 13 residues. The CDR3 here is CASRVRGAEPQHF. The DNA for the CDR3 is TGTGCCAGCAGGGTCCGGGGGGCTGAGCCCCAGCATTTT. The entire variable domain, with the rest obtained from reference TRBV13 and TRBJ1-5, is as follows: AAGVIQSPRHLIKEKRETATLKCYPIPRHDTVYWYQQGPGQDPQFLISFYEKMQSDKGSIPDRFSAQQFSDYHSELNMSSLELGDSALYFCASRVRGAEPQHFGDGTRLSIL.

This clone was observed a handful of times. This chain connects TRBV19 to TRBJ2-3; 14 bases fit TRBD2. The CDR3 is 17 residues long. J lost 1 base, V lost 3 bases, and 3 bases had no gene match. Germline CDR1 reads LNHDA; CDR2 reads SQIVND (reference sequence). The CDR3 coding sequence is TGTGCCAGTAGTATCTGGGGACTAGCGGGAGGCACAGATACGCAGTATTTT. Residues: CASSIWGLAGGTDTQYF.

The chain is built from TRBV30 and TRBJ1-1; D gene uncertain. From germline, CDR1 is GTSNPN and CDR2 SVGIG (reference sequence). Trimming left V 2 bases short and J 4 bases short, with 11 bases between. The CDR3 consists of 13 residues. CDR3 DNA sequence: TGTGCCTGGAGTTTAAGTACGAGCACTGAAGCTTTCTTT. Its protein product is CAWSLSTSTEAFF.

This chain connects TRBV6-5 to TRBJ1-1; D remains unclear. The V end lost 2 bases, the J end lost 3 bases, and 7 bases lay between the germline ends. CDR1 MNHEY and CDR2 SVGAGI come from the germline V gene. This CDR3 region has 13 residues. DNA for the CDR3: TGTGCCAGCAGTTACCGAGGGTACACTGAAGCTTTCTTT. This translates into CASSYRGYTEAFF.

The chain combines TRBV5-1 with TRBJ2-5; 11 bases are a match to TRBD1. Germline V gene data show CDR1 as SGHRS and CDR2 as YFSETQ. Losses at the gene ends were 4 bases for V and 2 bases for J; bases not matched to a gene: 4. The CDR3 is 15 amino acids. CDR3 DNA: TGCGCCAGCAGCGCGGACAGGGGGCGTCAAGAGACCCAGTACTTC. Residues: CASSADRGRQETQYF.

The chain employs TRBV7-9 and TRBJ1-2, with D perhaps TRBD1 (5 bases). This CDR3 is built from 14 residues. Germline assignment: CDR1 SEHNR and CDR2 FQNEAQ (reference sequence). Trimming removed 0 bases from V and 5 bases from J, with 10 bases in between. The CDR3 DNA sequence: TGTGCCAGCAGCTTAGCTTTGACAGATTATGGCTACACCTTC. As protein: CASSLALTDYGYTF.

The chain links TRBV4-1 to TRBJ2-5, with 11 positions matching TRBD2. The germline V gene has CDR1 MGHRA and CDR2 YSYEKL. V dropped 3 bases and J dropped 0; count of bases not matched to a gene: 9. CDR3 size: 18 residues. The CDR3 DNA is TGCGCCAGCAGCCAGGGAGGCGCGGGACTAGCGGACCAAGAGACCCAGTACTTC. It encodes CASSQGGAGLADQETQYF.

This clone was seen only a few times. The chain is built from TRBV27 and TRBJ2-1; D is perhaps TRBD2 (5 bases). This CDR3 spans 16 amino acids. V was clipped by 0 bases and J by 2 bases, with 11 bases between them. Germline CDR1 reads MNHEY; CDR2 reads SMNVEV (reference sequence). CDR3 nucleotide sequence: TGTGCCAGCAGTTTATCGCGGGCCGTGACCTACAATGAGCAGTTCTTC. Translating it yields CASSLSRAVTYNEQFF.